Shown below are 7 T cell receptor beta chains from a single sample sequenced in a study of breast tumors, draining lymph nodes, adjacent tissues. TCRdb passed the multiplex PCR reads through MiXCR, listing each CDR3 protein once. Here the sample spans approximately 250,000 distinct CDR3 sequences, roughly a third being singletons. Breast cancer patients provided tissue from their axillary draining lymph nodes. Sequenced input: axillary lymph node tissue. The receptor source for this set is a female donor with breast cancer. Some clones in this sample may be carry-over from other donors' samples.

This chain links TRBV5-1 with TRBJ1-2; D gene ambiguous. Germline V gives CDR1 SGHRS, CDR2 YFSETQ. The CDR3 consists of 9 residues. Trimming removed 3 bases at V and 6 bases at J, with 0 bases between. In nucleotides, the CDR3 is TGCGCCAGCAGCTATGGCTACACCTTC. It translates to CASSYGYTF.

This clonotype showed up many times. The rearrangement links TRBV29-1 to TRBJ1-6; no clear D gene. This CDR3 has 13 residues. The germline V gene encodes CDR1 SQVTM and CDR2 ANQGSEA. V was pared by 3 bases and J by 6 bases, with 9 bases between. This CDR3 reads CSVEVATNSPLHF. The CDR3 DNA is TGCAGCGTTGAGGTGGCGACTAATTCACCCCTCCACTTT. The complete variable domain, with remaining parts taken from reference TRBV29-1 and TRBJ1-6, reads SAVISQKPSRDICQRGTSLTIQCQVDSQVTMMFWYRQQPGQSLTLIATANQGSEATYESGFVIDKFPISRPNLTFSTLTVSNMSPEDSSIYLCSVEVATNSPLHFGNGTRLTVT.

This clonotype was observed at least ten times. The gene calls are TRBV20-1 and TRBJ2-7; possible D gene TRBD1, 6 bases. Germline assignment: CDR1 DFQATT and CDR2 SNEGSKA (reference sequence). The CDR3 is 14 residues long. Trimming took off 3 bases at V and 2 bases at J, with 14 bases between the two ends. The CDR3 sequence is CSASSIQGAYEQYF. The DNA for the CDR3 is TGCAGTGCTAGTAGTATACAGGGTGCCTACGAGCAGTACTTC.

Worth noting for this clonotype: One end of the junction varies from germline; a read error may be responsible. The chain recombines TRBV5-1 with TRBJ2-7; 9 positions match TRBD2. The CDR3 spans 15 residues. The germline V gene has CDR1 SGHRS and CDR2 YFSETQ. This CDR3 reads CASLPGLAFPYEQYF. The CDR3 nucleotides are TGTGCCAGCCTACCGGGACTAGCTTTCCCATACGAGCAGTACTTC. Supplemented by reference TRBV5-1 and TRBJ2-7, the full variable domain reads KAGVTQTPRYLIKTRGQQVTLSCSPISGHRSVSWYQQTPGQGLQFLFEYFSETQRNKGNFPGRFSGRQFSNSRSEMNVSTLELGDSALYLCASLPGLAFPYEQYFGPGTRLTVT.

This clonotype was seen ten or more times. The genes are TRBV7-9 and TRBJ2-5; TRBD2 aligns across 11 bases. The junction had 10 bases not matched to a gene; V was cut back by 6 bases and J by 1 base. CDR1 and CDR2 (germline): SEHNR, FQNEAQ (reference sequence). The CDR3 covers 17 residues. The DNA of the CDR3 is TGTGCCAGCAGACGGGGACTAGCGGAGGGGCCCCAAGAGACCCAGTACTTC. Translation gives CASRRGLAEGPQETQYF.

The CDR3 DNA reads as TGTGCCAGCAGCGTAGGGAGCGGGGGGGCCGAGGAGCTGTTTTTT. Amino acid sequence: CASSVGSGGAEELFF. The rearrangement uses TRBV9 and TRBJ2-2; 10 bases are a match to TRBD2. With V trimmed by 0 bases and J by 10 bases, 6 bases remained unmatched. CDR1 and CDR2 (germline): SGDLS, YYNGEE. The CDR3 totals 15 residues. The variable domain in full, completed from reference TRBV9 and TRBJ2-2, reads DSGVTQTPKHLITATGQRVTLRCSPRSGDLSVYWYQQSLDQGLQFLIQYYNGEERAKGNILERFSAQQFPDLHSELNLSSLELGDSALYFCASSVGSGGAEELFFGEGSRLTVL.

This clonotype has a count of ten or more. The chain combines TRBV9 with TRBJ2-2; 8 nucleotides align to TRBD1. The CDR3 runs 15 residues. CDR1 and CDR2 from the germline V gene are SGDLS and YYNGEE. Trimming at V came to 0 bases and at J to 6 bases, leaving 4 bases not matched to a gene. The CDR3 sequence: CASSVAGQGPGELFF. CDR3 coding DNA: TGTGCCAGCAGCGTAGCCGGACAGGGCCCCGGGGAGCTGTTTTTT.